This T cell receptor beta chain emerged from a study of blood T cell repertoires in COVID-19. The overall study: The United States, Italy and Spain were the sources of the acute and convalescent COVID-19 samples.

The table came from immunoSEQ multiplex PCR; TCRdb's copy has only in-frame clones and leaves some out. Counted here are about 61,000 clones, 91% occurring once; the ten biggest clones make up roughly 9%. CDR1 and CDR2 (germline): WNHNN, SYGVQD (reference sequence). The length of the CDR3 is 16 residues. The V and J ends lost 6 bases and 2 bases, in that order; junction bases with no gene match: 10. This receptor was obtained from a human donor in a cohort sampled during active COVID-19. Specimen: peripheral blood. The chain uses TRBV10-1 and TRBJ1-1, with TRBD1 matching 9 bases. The CDR3 spells CASSRDRELENTEAFF. The CDR3 DNA sequence: TGCGCCAGCAGCCGGGACAGGGAGTTAGAAAACACTGAAGCTTTCTTT.